The entry below gives a single T cell receptor (beta chain) sequence along with its context. Its antigen is currently unknown. These data belong to a study of STAT5B mutations in CD4+ large granular lymphocyte leukemia. Findings and caveats of the study: Patient CD4-sorted repertoires looked more clonal than healthy CD4+ repertoires, even without putative leukemic clones. 8/27 top patient clones versus 2/35 control clones were TRBV06-family.

V was clipped by 0 bases and J by 4 bases; unmatched bases: 9. This CDR3 region has 16 residues. Germline V gene lookup returns CDR1 GTSNPN and CDR2 SVGIG (reference sequence). Here immunoSEQ multiplex PCR was the method, and the copy in TCRdb shows in-frame clones only, minus some. The sample holds about 36,000 clones, over 60% seen once. Buffy coats from healthy blood donors served as controls. The sample consisted of CD4+ T cells from blood buffy coats. The chain combines TRBV30 with TRBJ2-1, with 7 bases lining up with TRBD2. The receptor was derived from a human donor in good health. The CDR3 spells CAWSVNRLAAYNEQFF. The DNA for the CDR3 is TGTGCCTGGAGTGTAAACCGGCTAGCGGCATACAATGAGCAGTTCTTC. The variable domain in full, with the rest retrieved from reference TRBV30 and TRBJ2-1, is SQTIHQWPATLVQPVGSPLSLECTVEGTSNPNLYWYRQAAGRGLQLLFYSVGIGQISSEVPQNLSASRPQDRQFILSSKKLLLSDSGFYLCAWSVNRLAAYNEQFFGPGTRLTVL.